This TCR beta chain was captured in a study of blood T cell repertoires in COVID-19. Sequenced by immunoSEQ multiplex PCR; TCRdb stores in-frame clones only, minus some. This sample has about half a million clones, with 75% to 90% found just once. Between the trimmed V and J ends, which lost 1 base and 5 bases, there was a span of 18 bases. Germline CDR1 MGHRA, CDR2 YSYEKL. CDR3 length: 16 residues. Participants spanned ages about 18 to 89 years and resided in 20 to 25 US areas. Sequencing was performed on PBMCs or T cells enriched from blood (not recorded which). V is TRBV4-1 and J is TRBJ2-7; perhaps TRBD1 as D (5 bases). The sequence was obtained from a woman aged 55 to 70 who had recovered from COVID-19. CDR3 loop: CASSQGVARGRNEQYF. The CDR3 DNA sequence: TGCGCCAGCAGCCAAGGGGTAGCTAGGGGCCGGAACGAGCAGTACTTC.